Each of the 17 T cell receptor beta chains below was sequenced from the same sample in a study of long-term antiretroviral therapy in people with HIV. Investigators performed immunoSEQ version v3.0 at survey level. TCRdb's table, derived via immunoSEQ multiplex PCR, lists solely in-frame clones and lacks some. The sample has fewer than 35,000 clones; under 85% are singletons. The specimen was unsorted PBMCs, collected 3 years after starting antiretroviral therapy. These receptors were taken from a middle-aged man with HIV.

This clone was picked up one time. The chain is built from TRBV2 and TRBJ2-3; tentatively, D is TRBD2 (5 bases). The length of the CDR3 is 16 residues. Germline assignment: CDR1 SNHLY and CDR2 FYNNEI. V lost 6 bases, J lost 3 bases, and 19 bases lay in between. Written as DNA, the CDR3 is TGTGCCAGCAGCGTCGCGATCGTCGGGATTACAGATACGCAGTATTTT. Protein sequence: CASSVAIVGITDTQYF. Combining the CDR3 with reference TRBV2 and TRBJ2-3 gives the whole variable domain EPEVTQTPSHQVTQMGQEVILRCVPISNHLYFYWYRQILGQKVEFLVSFYNNEISEKSEIFDDQFSVERPDGSNFTLKIRSTKLEDSAMYFCASSVAIVGITDTQYFGPGTRLTVL.

The chain carries TRBV6-5 and TRBJ1-2, with TRBD1 identical over 9 bases. The CDR3 consists of 16 residues. From germline, CDR1 is MNHEY and CDR2 SVGAGI. V gave up 1 base and J gave up 5 bases; unmatched junction bases: 8. CDR3 in amino acids: CASSYLRAGTGYGYTF. The CDR3, as DNA: TGTGCCAGCAGTTACTTAAGAGCCGGGACAGGGTATGGCTACACCTTC.

V usage is TRBV15 and J usage is TRBJ1-3; no firm D call. V shed 0 bases and J shed 2 bases, with 11 bases lying between them. Germline V gene data show CDR1 as LNHNV and CDR2 as YYDKDF (reference sequence). This CDR3 has 16 residues. CDR3 in amino acids: CATSRDGRSPGNTIYF. CDR3 DNA: TGTGCCACCAGCAGAGATGGAAGGTCCCCTGGAAACACCATATATTTT.

V usage is TRBV6-1 and J usage is TRBJ2-1; D is ambiguous. Germline CDR1 and CDR2: MNHNS and SASEGT. The ends were cut back, 5 bases at V and 0 bases at J, with 8 bases in the middle. The CDR3 totals 14 residues. This CDR3 reads CASSSTSSYNEQFF. DNA of the CDR3: TGTGCCAGCAGTAGCACGAGCTCCTACAATGAGCAGTTCTTC.

In this sample, this clone turned up once. CDR3 bases: TGTGCCAGCAGTGAGGAGACAGGGCGCTATGAGCAGTTCTTC. Translating gives CASSEETGRYEQFF. V gene TRBV2 combines with J gene TRBJ2-1; 7 bases are a match to TRBD1. The trim removed 3 bases at V and 8 bases at J, leaving 7 bases unmatched. The CDR3 runs to 14 residues. The germline CDR1 and CDR2 sequences are SNHLY and FYNNEI.

This clone was detected only once. This chain links TRBV7-8 with TRBJ1-3; weak D call: TRBD1 (5 bases). Germline V gives CDR1 SGHVS, CDR2 FQNEAQ. The length of the CDR3 is 15 residues. Trimming removed 0 bases at V and 1 base at J, with 7 bases between. The CDR3 sequence is CASSLAGGSGNTIYF. Here the CDR3 DNA reads TGTGCCAGCAGCTTAGCGGGGGGTTCTGGAAACACCATATATTTT.

This chain joins TRBV27 and TRBJ2-2; D remains ambiguous. V was trimmed by 5 bases and J by 5 bases, leaving 9 bases between them. Germline V gives CDR1 MNHEY, CDR2 SMNVEV (reference sequence). CDR3 length equals 13 residues. CDR3 protein: CASSPQPTGELFF. The CDR3 DNA sequence: TGTGCCAGCAGTCCCCAGCCAACCGGGGAGCTGTTTTTT.

This chain connects TRBV4-1 to TRBJ1-3; D unclear. Trimming took off 0 bases at V and 4 bases at J, with 10 bases between the two ends. Germline CDR1 and CDR2: MGHRA and YSYEKL. This CDR3 spans 15 amino acids. The CDR3 sequence is CASSQDLSLGNTIYF. In DNA, the CDR3 is TGCGCCAGCAGCCAAGATTTGAGCCTCGGAAACACCATATATTTT.

This clone was seen a few times. The V gene is TRBV5-1, the J gene TRBJ1-2; 7 bases align to TRBD1. CDR3 length: 19 residues. Trimming at V came to 1 base and at J to 0 bases, leaving 15 bases not matched to a gene. CDR1 and CDR2 (germline): SGHRS, YFSETQ. This CDR3 reads CASSLISRDSNEANYGYTF. The CDR3 region has the DNA TGCGCCAGCAGCTTGATCTCCCGGGACAGTAACGAAGCTAACTATGGCTACACCTTC.

The chain carries TRBV9 and TRBJ1-1; TRBD1 might be the D (5 bases). CDR1 SGDLS and CDR2 YYNGEE come from the germline V gene. This CDR3 region has 16 residues. The V gene lost 3 bases and the J gene lost 1 base, with 16 bases spanning the gap. CDR3 amino acids: CASSESEAGTNTEAFF. DNA for the CDR3: TGTGCCAGCAGCGAGTCTGAGGCAGGGACGAACACTGAAGCTTTCTTT.

The V and J genes are TRBV4-1 and TRBJ1-5; no reliable D call. Germline V CDR1 and CDR2: MGHRA, YSYEKL. Trimming shortened V by 2 bases and J by 3 bases, and 17 bases separated the two germline ends. This CDR3 region has 17 residues. As DNA, the CDR3 is TGCGCCAGCAGCCAACTCCCATCCCAGGATACCAATCAGCCCCAGCATTTT. Its protein is CASSQLPSQDTNQPQHF.

To note about this clone: This specimen includes other DNA sequences encoding the same CDR3. The chain recombines TRBV6-5 with TRBJ1-2, with 7 bases lining up with TRBD1. V lost 4 bases and J lost 4; bases outside the gene matches: 9. CDR3 length: 15 residues. Germline V CDR1 and CDR2: MNHEY, SVGAGI. CDR3 region: CASSSTRTGSYGYTF. The DNA for the CDR3 is TGTGCCAGCAGTTCCACCAGGACAGGTAGCTATGGCTACACCTTC.

CDR3 amino acids: CASSPGTKGEQFF. For the CDR3, the DNA is TGTGCCAGCAGCCCCGGGACTAAAGGTGAGCAGTTCTTC. The chain recombines TRBV5-5 with TRBJ2-1; 7 bases fit TRBD2. V gave up 4 bases and J gave up 9 bases; unmatched junction bases: 7. Germline assignment: CDR1 SGHKS and CDR2 YYEKEE (reference sequence). The CDR3 loop spans 13 amino acids.

The chain employs TRBV9 and TRBJ2-1, with 10 bases lining up with TRBD2. Germline assignment: CDR1 SGDLS and CDR2 YYNGEE. This CDR3 has 17 residues. The ends lost 4 bases at V and 3 bases at J; junction bases unmatched: 10. The CDR3 DNA sequence: TGTGCCAGCAGCCCCCCCGGTAGCGGGGGGTTCTACAATGAGCAGTTCTTC. Residues: CASSPPGSGGFYNEQFF.

The chain joins TRBV15 to TRBJ2-7; D not resolved. Germline CDR1 LNHNV, CDR2 YYDKDF (reference sequence). V lost 0 bases and J 0 bases, leaving 9 bases between the germline ends. CDR3 length equals 15 residues. The chain's CDR3 is CATSREQDISYEQYF. The CDR3 nucleotides read TGTGCCACCAGCAGAGAGCAGGATATCTCCTACGAGCAGTACTTC.

This chain connects TRBV6-5 to TRBJ1-3; weak D call: TRBD1 (5 bases). This CDR3 is 15 amino acids long. The V gene lost 0 bases and the J gene lost 4 bases, with 10 bases spanning the gap. CDR1 and CDR2 from the germline V gene are MNHEY and SVGAGI. The CDR3 spells CASSYSRGGGNTIYF. DNA of the CDR3: TGTGCCAGCAGTTACTCGCGGGGGGGAGGAAACACCATATATTTT.

In this sample, this clone turned up once. One junction end does not reproduce the germline sequence, and a read error may be involved. The chain recombines TRBV11-2 with TRBJ2-7; D remains ambiguous. CDR3 length equals 11 residues. The germline V gene encodes CDR1 SGHAT and CDR2 FQNNGV. DNA of the CDR3: TGTGCCAGCAGCTTAGGGTCTGATTTTCAGTTC. Protein: CASSLGSDFQF.